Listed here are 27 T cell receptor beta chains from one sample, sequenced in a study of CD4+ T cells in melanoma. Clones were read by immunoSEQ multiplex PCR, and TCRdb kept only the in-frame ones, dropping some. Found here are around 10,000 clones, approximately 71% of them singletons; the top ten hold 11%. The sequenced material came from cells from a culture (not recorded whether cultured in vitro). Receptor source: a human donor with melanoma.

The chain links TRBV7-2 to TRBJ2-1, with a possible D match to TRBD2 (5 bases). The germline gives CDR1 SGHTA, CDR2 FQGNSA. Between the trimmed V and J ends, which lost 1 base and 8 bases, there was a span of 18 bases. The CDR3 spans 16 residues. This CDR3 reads CASSLEAAKYVYEQFF. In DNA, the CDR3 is TGTGCCAGCAGCTTAGAAGCGGCCAAGTATGTCTATGAGCAGTTCTTC.

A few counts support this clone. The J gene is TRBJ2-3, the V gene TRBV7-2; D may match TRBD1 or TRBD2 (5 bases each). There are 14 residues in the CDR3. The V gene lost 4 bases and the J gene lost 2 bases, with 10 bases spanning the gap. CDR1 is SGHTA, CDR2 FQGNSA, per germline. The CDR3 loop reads CASSSGPLTDTQYF. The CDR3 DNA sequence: TGTGCCAGCAGCTCGGGACCGCTCACAGATACGCAGTATTTT.

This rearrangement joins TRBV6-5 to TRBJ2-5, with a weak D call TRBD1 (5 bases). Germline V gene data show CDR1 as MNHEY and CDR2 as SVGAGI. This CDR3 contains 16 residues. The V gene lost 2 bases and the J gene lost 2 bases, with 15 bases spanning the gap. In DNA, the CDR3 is TGTGCCAGCAGTTACCCTCTGGGGCAGCCTCAAGAGACCCAGTACTTC. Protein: CASSYPLGQPQETQYF.

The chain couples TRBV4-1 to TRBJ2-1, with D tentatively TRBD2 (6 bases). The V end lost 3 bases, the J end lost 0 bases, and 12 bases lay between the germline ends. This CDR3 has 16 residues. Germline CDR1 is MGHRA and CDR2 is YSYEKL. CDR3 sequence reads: CASSHGGRSSYNEQFF. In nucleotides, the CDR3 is TGCGCCAGCAGCCACGGGGGAAGAAGCTCCTACAATGAGCAGTTCTTC.

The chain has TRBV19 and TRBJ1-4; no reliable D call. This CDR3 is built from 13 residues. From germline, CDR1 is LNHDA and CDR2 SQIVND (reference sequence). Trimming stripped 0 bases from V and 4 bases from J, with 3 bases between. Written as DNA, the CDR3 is TGTGCCAGTAGTATAGACCTTAATGAAAAACTGTTTTTT. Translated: CASSIDLNEKLFF. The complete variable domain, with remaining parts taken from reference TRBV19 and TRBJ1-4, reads DGGITQSPKYLFRKEGQNVTLSCEQNLNHDAMYWYRQDPGQGLRLIYYSQIVNDFQKGDIAEGYSVSREKKESFPLTVTSAQKNPTAFYLCASSIDLNEKLFFGSGTQLSVL.

The DNA for the CDR3 is TGTGCCAGCAGCGCTGCGGACAGGGGGCCGTGGAAACTGTTTTTT. Translation: CASSAADRGPWKLFF. The chain joins TRBV9 to TRBJ1-4; 11 bases are shared with TRBD1. The CDR3 runs to 15 residues. Germline CDR1 is SGDLS and CDR2 is YYNGEE. The ends lost 3 bases at V and 11 bases at J; junction bases unmatched: 9.

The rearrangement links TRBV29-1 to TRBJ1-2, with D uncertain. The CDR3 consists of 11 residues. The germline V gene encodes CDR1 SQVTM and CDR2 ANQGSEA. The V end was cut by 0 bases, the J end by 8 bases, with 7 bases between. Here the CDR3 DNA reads TGCAGCGTTGAAGATCTTGGGGGCTACACCTTC. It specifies CSVEDLGGYTF.

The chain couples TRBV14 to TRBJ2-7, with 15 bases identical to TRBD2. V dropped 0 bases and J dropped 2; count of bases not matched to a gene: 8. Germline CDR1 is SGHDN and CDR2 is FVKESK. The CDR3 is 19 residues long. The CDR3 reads CASSQEGTSGGRRAYEQYF. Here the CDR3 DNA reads TGTGCCAGCAGCCAAGAGGGGACTAGCGGGGGGCGAAGGGCCTACGAGCAGTACTTC.

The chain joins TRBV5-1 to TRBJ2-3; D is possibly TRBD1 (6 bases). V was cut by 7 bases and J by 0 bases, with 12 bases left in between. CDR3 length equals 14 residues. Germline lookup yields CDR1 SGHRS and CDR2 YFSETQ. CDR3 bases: TGCGCCAGCCTTCGAGGGGGTAGCACAGATACGCAGTATTTT. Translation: CASLRGGSTDTQYF.

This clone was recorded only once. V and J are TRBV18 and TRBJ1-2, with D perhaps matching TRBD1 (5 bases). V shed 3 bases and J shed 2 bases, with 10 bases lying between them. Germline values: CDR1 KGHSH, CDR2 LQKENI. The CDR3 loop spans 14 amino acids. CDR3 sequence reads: CASSPGGENYGYTF. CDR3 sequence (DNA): TGTGCCAGCTCACCCGGAGGGGAGAACTATGGCTACACCTTC.

CDR3: CASNQGLRNSPLHF. The CDR3 DNA follows: TGTGCCAGCAACCAGGGGCTGAGAAATTCACCCCTCCACTTT. The J gene is TRBJ1-6, the V gene TRBV2, with a weak D call TRBD1 (6 bases). CDR3 length: 14 amino acids. Trimming removed 7 bases at V and 7 bases at J, with 14 bases between. Germline-derived CDR1 and CDR2 are SNHLY and FYNNEI. The full variable domain, completed using reference TRBV2 and TRBJ1-6, is EPEVTQTPSHQVTQMGQEVILRCVPISNHLYFYWYRQILGQKVEFLVSFYNNEISEKSEIFDDQFSVERPDGSNFTLKIRSTKLEDSAMYFCASNQGLRNSPLHFGNGTRLTVT.

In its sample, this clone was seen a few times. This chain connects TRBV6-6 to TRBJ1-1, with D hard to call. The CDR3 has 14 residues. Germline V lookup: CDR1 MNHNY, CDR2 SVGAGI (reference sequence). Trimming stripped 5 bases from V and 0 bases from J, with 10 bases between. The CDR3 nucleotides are TGTGCCAGCAGTCCCCAGACTCTGAACACTGAAGCTTTCTTT. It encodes CASSPQTLNTEAFF.

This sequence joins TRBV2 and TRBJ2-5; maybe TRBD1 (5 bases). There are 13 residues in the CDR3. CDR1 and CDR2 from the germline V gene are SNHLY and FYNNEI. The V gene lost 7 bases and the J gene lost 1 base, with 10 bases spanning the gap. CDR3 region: CASTRTGQETQYF. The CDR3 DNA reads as TGTGCCAGCACAAGAACAGGCCAAGAGACCCAGTACTTC.

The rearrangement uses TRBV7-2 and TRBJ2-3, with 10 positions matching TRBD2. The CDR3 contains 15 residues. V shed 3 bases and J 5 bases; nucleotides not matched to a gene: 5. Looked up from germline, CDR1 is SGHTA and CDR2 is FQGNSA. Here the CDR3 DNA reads TGTGCCAGCAGCTTCTCCTTAGCGGGGGGAGATACGCAGTATTTT. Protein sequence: CASSFSLAGGDTQYF.

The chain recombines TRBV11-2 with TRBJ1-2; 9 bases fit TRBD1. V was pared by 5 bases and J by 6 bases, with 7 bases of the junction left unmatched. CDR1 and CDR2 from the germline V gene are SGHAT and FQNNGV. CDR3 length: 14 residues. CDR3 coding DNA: TGTGCCAGCAGCCCGACGGGACAGGGAAATGGCTACACCTTC. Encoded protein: CASSPTGQGNGYTF.

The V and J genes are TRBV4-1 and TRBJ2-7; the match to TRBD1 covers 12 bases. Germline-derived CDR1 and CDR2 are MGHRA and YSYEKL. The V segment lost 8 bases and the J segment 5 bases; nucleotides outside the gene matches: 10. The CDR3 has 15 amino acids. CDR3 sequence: CASRRGTGGENEQYF. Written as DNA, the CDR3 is TGCGCCAGCCGGCGGGGGACAGGGGGCGAAAACGAGCAGTACTTC.

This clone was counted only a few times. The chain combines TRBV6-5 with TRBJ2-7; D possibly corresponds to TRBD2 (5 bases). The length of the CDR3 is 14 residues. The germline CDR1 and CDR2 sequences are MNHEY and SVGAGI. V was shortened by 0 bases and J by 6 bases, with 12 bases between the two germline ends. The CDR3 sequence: CASSYSTTGSEQYF. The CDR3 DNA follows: TGTGCCAGCAGTTACTCGACAACGGGGTCCGAGCAGTACTTC.

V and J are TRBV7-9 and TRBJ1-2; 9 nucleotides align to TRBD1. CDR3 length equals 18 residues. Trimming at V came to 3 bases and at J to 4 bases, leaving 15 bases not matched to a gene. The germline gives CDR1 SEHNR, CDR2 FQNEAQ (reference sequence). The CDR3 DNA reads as TGTGCCAGCAGCTTCTTCCGGGCGGGACAGGGTATTCTCTATGGCTACACCTTC. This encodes CASSFFRAGQGILYGYTF.

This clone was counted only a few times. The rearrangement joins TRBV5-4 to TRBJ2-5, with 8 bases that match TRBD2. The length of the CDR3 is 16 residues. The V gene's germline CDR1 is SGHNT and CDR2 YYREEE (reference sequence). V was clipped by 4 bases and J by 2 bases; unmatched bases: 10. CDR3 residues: CASSTGPLAAQETQYF. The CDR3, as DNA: TGTGCCAGCAGCACGGGGCCACTAGCGGCGCAAGAGACCCAGTACTTC.

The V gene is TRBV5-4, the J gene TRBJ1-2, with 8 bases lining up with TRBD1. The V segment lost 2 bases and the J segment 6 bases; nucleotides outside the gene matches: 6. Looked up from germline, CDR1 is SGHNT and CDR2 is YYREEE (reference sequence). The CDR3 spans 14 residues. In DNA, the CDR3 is TGTGCCAGCAGCTTTGACAGGGGTCAGGATGGCTACACCTTC. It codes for CASSFDRGQDGYTF.

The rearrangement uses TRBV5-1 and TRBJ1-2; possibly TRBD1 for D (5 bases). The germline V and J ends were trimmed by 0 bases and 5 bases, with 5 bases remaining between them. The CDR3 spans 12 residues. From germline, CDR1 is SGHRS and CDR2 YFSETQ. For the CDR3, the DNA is TGCGCCAGCAGCTTGGAGGGGTATGGCTACACCTTC. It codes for CASSLEGYGYTF. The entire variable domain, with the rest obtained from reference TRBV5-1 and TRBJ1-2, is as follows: KAGVTQTPRYLIKTRGQQVTLSCSPISGHRSVSWYQQTPGQGLQFLFEYFSETQRNKGNFPGRFSGRQFSNSRSEMNVSTLELGDSALYLCASSLEGYGYTFGSGTRLTVV.

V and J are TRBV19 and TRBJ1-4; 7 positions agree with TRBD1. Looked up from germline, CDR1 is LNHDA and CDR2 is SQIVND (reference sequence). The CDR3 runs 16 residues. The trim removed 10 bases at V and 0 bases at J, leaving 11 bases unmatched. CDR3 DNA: TGTGCCACCCATCAGGGGGTCATCCCAACTAATGAAAAACTGTTTTTT. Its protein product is CATHQGVIPTNEKLFF.

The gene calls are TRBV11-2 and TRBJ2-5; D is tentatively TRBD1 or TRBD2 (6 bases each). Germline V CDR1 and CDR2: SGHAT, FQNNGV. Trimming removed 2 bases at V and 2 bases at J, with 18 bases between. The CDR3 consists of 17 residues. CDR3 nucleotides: TGTGCCAGCAGCTTATCCGGGGGACATTGGCAGCAAGAGACCCAGTACTTC. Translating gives CASSLSGGHWQQETQYF.

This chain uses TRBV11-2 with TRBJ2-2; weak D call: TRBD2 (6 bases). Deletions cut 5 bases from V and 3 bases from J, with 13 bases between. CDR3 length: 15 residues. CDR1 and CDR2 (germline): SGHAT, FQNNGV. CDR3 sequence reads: CASSEGTYYTGELFF. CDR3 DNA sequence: TGTGCCAGCAGCGAAGGGACTTATTACACCGGGGAGCTGTTTTTT.

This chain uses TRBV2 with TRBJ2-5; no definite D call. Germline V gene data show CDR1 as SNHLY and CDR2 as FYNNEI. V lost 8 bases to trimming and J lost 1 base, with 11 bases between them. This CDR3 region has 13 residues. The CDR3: CASLADLQETQYF. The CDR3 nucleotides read TGTGCCAGCCTTGCTGACCTCCAAGAGACCCAGTACTTC.

The CDR3 region has the DNA TGTGCCAGCAGCTTGGCAGTGGGCCAAGAGACCCAGTACTTC. This gives the protein CASSLAVGQETQYF. V is TRBV5-5 and J is TRBJ2-5; D remains ambiguous. The CDR3 loop spans 14 amino acids. Germline V gene sequence: CDR1 SGHKS, CDR2 YYEKEE (reference sequence). V was trimmed by 0 bases and J by 1 base, leaving 7 bases between them.

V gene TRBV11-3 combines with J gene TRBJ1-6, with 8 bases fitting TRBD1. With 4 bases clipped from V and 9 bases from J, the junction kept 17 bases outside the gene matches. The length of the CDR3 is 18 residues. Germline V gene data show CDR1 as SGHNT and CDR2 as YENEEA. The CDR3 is CASSSDRACREIGSPLHF. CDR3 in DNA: TGTGCCAGCAGCTCGGACAGGGCGTGCAGAGAGATAGGTTCACCCCTCCACTTT.